This T cell receptor (beta chain) came from a study of T cells in Graves' hyperthyroidism and ophthalmopathy. The investigators amplified TCR beta CDR3 regions from RNA transcripts. HTBI primers drove first-round RT-PCR of the TCR CDR3. TCRdb passed the multiplex PCR reads through MiXCR, listing each CDR3 protein once. This sample has about 690,000 distinct CDR3 sequences, with about 18% found just once. V shed 5 bases and J 5 bases; nucleotides not matched to a gene: 3. The length of the CDR3 is 13 residues. This clonotype has more than one count but fewer than ten. The TCR comes from a man aged 50-59 years with Graves' hyperthyroidism. The chain links TRBV12-3 or TRBV12-4 to TRBJ1-5; 7 bases map to TRBD1. Source material: blood. The CDR3 region is CASSGQEYQPQHF. In DNA, the CDR3 is TGTGCCAGCAGTGGACAGGAATATCAGCCCCAGCATTTT.